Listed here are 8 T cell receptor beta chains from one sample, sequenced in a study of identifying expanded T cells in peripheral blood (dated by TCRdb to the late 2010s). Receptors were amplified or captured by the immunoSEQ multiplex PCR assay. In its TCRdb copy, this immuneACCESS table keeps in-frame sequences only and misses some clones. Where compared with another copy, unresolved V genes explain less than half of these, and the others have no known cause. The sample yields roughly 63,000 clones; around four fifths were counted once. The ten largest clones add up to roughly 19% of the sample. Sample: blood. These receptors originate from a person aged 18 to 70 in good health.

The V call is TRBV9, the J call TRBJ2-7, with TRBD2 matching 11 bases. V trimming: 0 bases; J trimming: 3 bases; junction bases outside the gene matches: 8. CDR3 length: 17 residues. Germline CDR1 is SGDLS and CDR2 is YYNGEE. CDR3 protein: CASSVGVGTSGDYEQYF. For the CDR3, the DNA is TGTGCCAGCAGCGTAGGCGTCGGGACTAGCGGTGACTACGAGCAGTACTTC.

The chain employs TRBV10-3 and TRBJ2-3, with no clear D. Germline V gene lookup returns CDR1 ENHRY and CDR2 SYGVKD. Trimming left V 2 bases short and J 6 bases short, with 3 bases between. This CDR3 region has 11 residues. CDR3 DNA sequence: TGTGCCATCAGTGAGCTCGATACGCAGTATTTT. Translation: CAISELDTQYF.

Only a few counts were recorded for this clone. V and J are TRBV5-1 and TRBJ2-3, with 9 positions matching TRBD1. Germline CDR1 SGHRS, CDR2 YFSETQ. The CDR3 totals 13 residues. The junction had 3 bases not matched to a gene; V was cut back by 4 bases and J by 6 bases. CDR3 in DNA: TGCGCCAGCAGCAACAGGGGGCGGGATACGCAGTATTTT. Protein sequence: CASSNRGRDTQYF.

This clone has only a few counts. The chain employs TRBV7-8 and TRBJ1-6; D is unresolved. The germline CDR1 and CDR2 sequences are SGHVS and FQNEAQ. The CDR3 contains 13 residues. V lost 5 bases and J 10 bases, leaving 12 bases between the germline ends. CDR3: CASSPDGLSPLHF. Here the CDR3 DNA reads TGTGCCAGCAGCCCCGACGGATTATCACCCCTCCACTTT.

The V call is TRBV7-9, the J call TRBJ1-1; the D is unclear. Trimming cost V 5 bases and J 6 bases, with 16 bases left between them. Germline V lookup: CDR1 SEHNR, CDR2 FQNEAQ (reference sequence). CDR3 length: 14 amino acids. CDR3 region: CASSRPGMSSEAFF. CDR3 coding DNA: TGTGCCAGCAGCCGACCCGGGATGTCATCTGAAGCTTTCTTT.

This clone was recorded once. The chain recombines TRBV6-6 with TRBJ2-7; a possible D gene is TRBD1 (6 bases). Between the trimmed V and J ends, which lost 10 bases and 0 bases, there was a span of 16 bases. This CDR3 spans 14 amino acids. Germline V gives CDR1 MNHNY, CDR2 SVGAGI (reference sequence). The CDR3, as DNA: TGTGCCACCGTCGGGACACACGACTCCTACGAGCAGTACGTC. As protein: CATVGTHDSYEQYV.

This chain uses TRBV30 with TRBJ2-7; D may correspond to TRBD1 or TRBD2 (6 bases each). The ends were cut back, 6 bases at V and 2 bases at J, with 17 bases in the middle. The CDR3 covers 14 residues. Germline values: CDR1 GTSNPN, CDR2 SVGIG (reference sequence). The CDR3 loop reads CACQRGGQTYEQYF. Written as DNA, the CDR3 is TGTGCCTGTCAAAGAGGGGGGCAGACCTACGAGCAGTACTTC. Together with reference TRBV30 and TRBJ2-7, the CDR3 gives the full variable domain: SQTIHQWPATLVQPVGSPLSLECTVEGTSNPNLYWYRQAAGRGLQLLFYSVGIGQISSEVPQNLSASRPQDRQFILSSKKLLLSDSGFYLCACQRGGQTYEQYFGPGTRLTVT.

This chain's CDR3 is CASSLREAGMNTEAFF. The DNA for the CDR3 is TGTGCCAGCAGCTTGCGGGAGGCAGGGATGAACACTGAAGCTTTCTTT. The rearrangement joins TRBV5-6 to TRBJ1-1; D may be TRBD1 (5 bases). With 1 base removed from V and 0 bases from J, the gap between germline ends came to 13 bases. Germline CDR1 is SGHDT and CDR2 is YYEEEE. CDR3 size: 16 residues.